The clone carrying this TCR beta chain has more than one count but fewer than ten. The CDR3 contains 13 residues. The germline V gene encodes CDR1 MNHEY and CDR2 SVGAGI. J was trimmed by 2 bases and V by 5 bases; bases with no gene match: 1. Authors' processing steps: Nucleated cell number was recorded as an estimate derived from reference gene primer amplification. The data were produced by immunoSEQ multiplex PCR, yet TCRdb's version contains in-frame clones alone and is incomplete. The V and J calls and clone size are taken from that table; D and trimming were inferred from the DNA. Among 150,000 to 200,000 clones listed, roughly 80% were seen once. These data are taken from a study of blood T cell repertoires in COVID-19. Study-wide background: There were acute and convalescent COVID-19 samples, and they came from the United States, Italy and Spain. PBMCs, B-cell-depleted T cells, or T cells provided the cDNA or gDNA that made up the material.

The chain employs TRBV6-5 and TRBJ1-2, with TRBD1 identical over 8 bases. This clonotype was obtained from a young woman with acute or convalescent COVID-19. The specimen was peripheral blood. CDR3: CASSRQGNYGYTF. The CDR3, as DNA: TGTGCCAGCAGTCGACAGGGGAACTATGGCTACACCTTC.